The 2 T cell receptor beta chains in this list originate from one sample, sequenced in a study of cytomegalovirus exposure and HLA in healthy donors. Vbeta (60) and Jbeta (13) primers were used in the PCR. Generated by immunoSEQ multiplex PCR, the TCRdb table keeps only in-frame clones and is missing some. The data hold 190,000 or so clones, with about 76% observed a single time. Material: PBMCs. Receptors originate from a male donor in good health and CMV-seropositive.

The chain combines TRBV28 with TRBJ1-1; no firm D call. The CDR3 has 14 amino acids. Between the trimmed V and J ends, which lost 1 base and 2 bases, there was a span of 8 bases. Germline CDR1 and CDR2: MDHEN and SYDVKM. CDR3 residues: CASSLLGANTEAFF. The CDR3, as DNA: TGTGCCAGCAGTTTATTGGGCGCAAACACTGAAGCTTTCTTT.

V is TRBV9 and J is TRBJ1-1; D call uncertain. CDR3 size: 12 residues. The germline CDR1 and CDR2 sequences are SGDLS and YYNGEE. Trimming stripped 3 bases from V and 4 bases from J, with 7 bases between. For the CDR3, the DNA is TGTGCCAGCAGCGGAGGGAGCACTGAAGCTTTCTTT. As protein: CASSGGSTEAFF.